Following are 12 T cell receptor beta chains from one sample sequenced in a study of blood T cell repertoires in COVID-19. Repertoires were generated with immunoSEQ multiplex PCR, while TCRdb's copy carries only in-frame clones and drops some. The sample lists over 45,000 clones, 77% occurring once. The sequencing input was peripheral blood. All receptors derive from a human donor with active or convalescent COVID-19. The donor label of this sample is uncertain.

The chain has TRBV4-2 and TRBJ2-1; D is unresolved. Germline loops: CDR1 LGHNA, CDR2 YNFKEQ. Trimming removed 0 bases from V and 0 bases from J, with 3 bases in between. This CDR3 contains 14 residues. The CDR3 here is CASSQDYSYNEQFF. The CDR3 DNA follows: TGTGCCAGCAGCCAAGACTACTCCTACAATGAGCAGTTCTTC.

The chain carries TRBV11-3 and TRBJ2-7; TRBD1 is a possible D gene (6 bases). This CDR3 spans 13 amino acids. V lost 1 base and J 6 bases, leaving 10 bases between the germline ends. Germline CDR1 reads SGHNT; CDR2 reads YENEEA. CDR3 bases: TGTGCCAGCAGCTTAGGCAGGGGTGGCGAGCAGTACTTC. It codes for CASSLGRGGEQYF. Using reference TRBV11-3 and TRBJ2-7 for the parts outside the CDR3, the full variable domain is EAGVVQSPRYKIIEKKQPVAFWCNPISGHNTLYWYLQNLGQGPELLIRYENEEAVDDSQLPKDRFSAERLKGVDSTLKIQPAELGDSAVYLCASSLGRGGEQYFGPGTRLTVT.

V is TRBV7-2 and J is TRBJ1-2, with 7 bases lining up with TRBD1. V shed 5 bases, J shed 3 bases, and the junction held 9 bases outside the gene matches. CDR3 size: 15 residues. The germline gives CDR1 SGHTA, CDR2 FQGNSA. The CDR3 is CASSPDRGQYYGYTF. The CDR3 DNA follows: TGTGCCAGCAGCCCTGATAGGGGACAGTACTATGGCTACACCTTC.

V is TRBV24-1 and J is TRBJ2-5, with TRBD2 identical over 8 bases. This CDR3 comprises 15 residues. With V trimmed by 5 bases and J by 0 bases, 4 bases remained unmatched. Germline lookup yields CDR1 KGHDR and CDR2 SFDVKD. CDR3 sequence: CATSAGGRDQETQYF. CDR3 bases: TGTGCCACCAGTGCGGGAGGGAGAGACCAAGAGACCCAGTACTTC.

The chain combines TRBV24-1 with TRBJ2-7; 9 bases map to TRBD2. V dropped 1 base and J dropped 1; count of bases not matched to a gene: 7. The CDR3 has 17 residues. CDR1 and CDR2 (germline): KGHDR, SFDVKD. CDR3 sequence (DNA): TGTGCCACCAGTGATTTAGGGCAGCGGGAGGTATCCTACGAGCAGTACTTC. It translates to CATSDLGQREVSYEQYF.

This clone was observed a handful of times. The chain has TRBV9 and TRBJ2-6, with D perhaps TRBD2 (6 bases). Trimming cost V 5 bases and J 3 bases, with 21 bases left between them. The CDR3 contains 18 residues. The germline CDR1 and CDR2 sequences are SGDLS and YYNGEE. Here the CDR3 reads CASSRGYGGTDGANVLTF. The CDR3 DNA follows: TGTGCCAGCAGTCGCGGGTATGGAGGGACGGATGGGGCCAACGTCCTGACTTTC.

This chain connects TRBV11-2 to TRBJ2-1; 12 bases fit TRBD2. V dropped 1 base and J dropped 2; count of bases not matched to a gene: 6. CDR3 length: 18 amino acids. Germline V CDR1 and CDR2: SGHAT, FQNNGV. CDR3 in amino acids: CASSLVASGRGAYNEQFF. CDR3 bases: TGTGCCAGCAGCTTAGTCGCTAGCGGGAGGGGGGCCTACAATGAGCAGTTCTTC.

The V and J genes are TRBV28 and TRBJ1-1; no clear D. Germline CDR1 is MDHEN and CDR2 is SYDVKM. Between the trimmed V and J ends, which lost 6 bases and 5 bases, there was a span of 7 bases. The CDR3 loop spans 11 amino acids. The CDR3 coding sequence is TGTGCCAGCAGATTCGAGACTGAAGCTTTCTTT. Translated: CASRFETEAFF.

The chain joins TRBV7-8 to TRBJ1-6; TRBD1 agrees at 7 bases. The V and J ends lost 5 bases and 10 bases, in that order; junction bases with no gene match: 8. This CDR3 contains 14 residues. The germline CDR1 and CDR2 sequences are SGHVS and FQNEAQ. The CDR3 sequence: CASSPNRGQSPLHF. In nucleotides, the CDR3 is TGTGCCAGCAGCCCCAACAGGGGTCAATCACCCCTCCACTTT.

This chain uses TRBV11-3 with TRBJ1-1; D not resolved. V lost 5 bases to trimming and J lost 11 bases, with 15 bases between them. In germline, CDR1 is SGHNT, CDR2 YENEEA. The CDR3 contains 12 residues. The CDR3 coding sequence is TGTGCCAGCAGCCCAAATGGAGGGAACGCTTTCTTT. This sequence encodes CASSPNGGNAFF. Variable domain in full (rest from reference TRBV11-3 and TRBJ1-1): EAGVVQSPRYKIIEKKQPVAFWCNPISGHNTLYWYLQNLGQGPELLIRYENEEAVDDSQLPKDRFSAERLKGVDSTLKIQPAELGDSAVYLCASSPNGGNAFFGQGTRLTVV.

The chain combines TRBV28 with TRBJ1-6; 7 bases line up with TRBD1. The CDR3 contains 14 residues. Germline loops: CDR1 MDHEN, CDR2 SYDVKM. Trimming at V came to 4 bases and at J to 7 bases, leaving 4 bases not matched to a gene. The CDR3 DNA sequence: TGTGCCAGCAGTTCCGACAGGGAAAATTCACCCCTCCACTTT. Protein sequence: CASSSDRENSPLHF.

The chain recombines TRBV28 with TRBJ1-1; the match to TRBD1 covers 7 bases. This CDR3 spans 14 amino acids. In germline, CDR1 is MDHEN, CDR2 SYDVKM. V was clipped by 6 bases and J by 2 bases; unmatched bases: 6. CDR3 sequence (DNA): TGTGCCAGCAGACTTTGGACAGGTAACACTGAAGCTTTCTTT. Protein sequence: CASRLWTGNTEAFF.